This TCR beta chain appears in the sequencing data of a study of blood T cell repertoires in COVID-19. About the research overall: Whether acute or convalescent, the COVID-19 samples came from the United States, Italy and Spain. In each case, the material was cDNA or gDNA derived from T cells, B-cell-depleted T cells, or PBMCs.

Only in-frame clones appear in the TCRdb table, and some are missing; sequencing was by immunoSEQ multiplex PCR. The sample comprises some 68,000 clones, around 83% of which are singletons, and 28% rests with the top ten. Deletions cut 5 bases from V and 4 bases from J, with 12 bases between. CDR1 and CDR2 (germline): SGHNT, YYREEE (reference sequence). This CDR3 contains 13 residues. This chain connects TRBV5-4 to TRBJ1-1; a weak D match, TRBD1 (6 bases). The clonotype was recovered from a man in his sixties or seventies with acute or convalescent COVID-19. Sequenced: peripheral blood. The CDR3 here is CASSSTGTTEAFF. The CDR3 DNA reads as TGTGCCAGCAGTTCAACAGGGACCACTGAAGCTTTCTTT.